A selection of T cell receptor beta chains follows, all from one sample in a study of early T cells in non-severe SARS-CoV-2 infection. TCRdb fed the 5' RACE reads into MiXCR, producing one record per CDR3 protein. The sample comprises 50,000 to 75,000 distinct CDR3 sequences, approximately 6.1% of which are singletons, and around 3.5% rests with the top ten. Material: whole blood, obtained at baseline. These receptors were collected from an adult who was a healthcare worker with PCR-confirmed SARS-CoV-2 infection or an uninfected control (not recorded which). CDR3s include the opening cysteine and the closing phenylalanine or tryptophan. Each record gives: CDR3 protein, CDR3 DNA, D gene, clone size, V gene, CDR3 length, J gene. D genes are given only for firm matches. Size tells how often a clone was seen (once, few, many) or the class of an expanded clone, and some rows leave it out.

CDR3aa: CASSSGQGIDYGYTF; CDR3nt: TGTGCCAGCAGTTCCGGACAGGGGATCGACTATGGCTACACCTTC; d_gene: TRBD1; abundance: -; v_gene: TRBV28; len: 15; j_gene: TRBJ1-2
CDR3aa: CATSALSHPEAFF; CDR3nt: TGTGCCACCAGCGCCTTATCCCATCCTGAAGCTTTCTTT; d_gene: -; abundance: -; v_gene: TRBV15; len: 13; j_gene: TRBJ1-1
CDR3aa: CASSLRMRGLTDTQYF; CDR3nt: TGTGCCAGCAGCTTGAGAATGAGGGGGCTCACAGATACGCAGTATTTT; d_gene: TRBD1; abundance: many; v_gene: TRBV5-6; len: 16; j_gene: TRBJ2-3
CDR3aa: CASSESYGTQYF; CDR3nt: TGCGCCAGCAGTGAGTCTTACGGTACGCAGTATTTT; d_gene: -; abundance: many; v_gene: TRBV10-1; len: 12; j_gene: TRBJ2-3
CDR3aa: CSAKETDTQYF; CDR3nt: TGCAGTGCCAAAGAAACAGATACGCAGTATTTT; d_gene: -; abundance: few; v_gene: TRBV20-1; len: 11; j_gene: TRBJ2-3
CDR3aa: CASSFGLRTGFYEQYF; CDR3nt: TGTGCCAGCAGCTTCGGACTACGGACAGGGTTTTACGAGCAGTACTTC; d_gene: TRBD1; abundance: -; v_gene: TRBV11-2; len: 16; j_gene: TRBJ2-7
CDR3aa: CASSSDRVSGNTIYF; CDR3nt: TGTGCCAGCAGCTCGGACAGGGTCAGCGGAAACACCATATATTTT; d_gene: TRBD1; abundance: many; v_gene: TRBV7-8; len: 15; j_gene: TRBJ1-3
CDR3aa: CASSTTGQRTGELFF; CDR3nt: TGTGCCAGCAGCACGACGGGACAGCGCACCGGGGAGCTGTTTTTT; d_gene: TRBD1; abundance: few; v_gene: TRBV7-3; len: 15; j_gene: TRBJ2-2
CDR3aa: CSARQVYEQYF; CDR3nt: TGCAGTGCTAGACAGGTGTACGAGCAGTACTTC; d_gene: -; abundance: many; v_gene: TRBV20-1; len: 11; j_gene: TRBJ2-7
CDR3aa: CSARDSLGSSPHTIYF; CDR3nt: TGCAGTGCTAGAGATTCCCTCGGGAGTTCCCCTCACACCATATATTTT; d_gene: -; abundance: few; v_gene: TRBV20-1; len: 16; j_gene: TRBJ1-3
CDR3aa: CASSPYKGRGYEQYF; CDR3nt: TGTGCCAGCAGTCCCTATAAGGGGCGCGGATACGAGCAGTACTTC; d_gene: -; abundance: many; v_gene: TRBV12-3/TRBV12-4; len: 15; j_gene: TRBJ2-7